A selection of T cell receptor beta chains follows, all from one sample in a study of a mutant IDH1 vaccine in newly diagnosed glioma. These receptors' targets are unknown. TCRdb's copy holds only in-frame clones and misses some; the assay was immunoSEQ multiplex PCR. The data hold tens of thousands of clones, with 75% to 90% observed a single time. The input for sequencing was PBMCs, taken from a glioma patient whose treatment included an IDH1 peptide vaccine. All receptors derive from a middle-aged man with glioma. Both conserved end residues are part of each CDR3. A D gene is named only where the DNA matches it firmly. Clone size is not always given. Where it is, it says once, few, many or a class for expanded clones.

j_call d_call v_call cdr3_length clone_size cdr3_aa cdr3_nt
TRBJ1-2 . TRBV19 13 . CASSLGTAYGYTF TGTGCCAGTAGTCTGGGGACGGCATATGGCTACACCTTC
TRBJ2-7 . TRBV27 13 . CASRRAGIYEQYF TGTGCCAGCAGGAGGGCTGGGATCTACGAGCAGTACTTC
TRBJ1-2 TRBD1 TRBV5-5 15 . CASSLAGRGPDGYTF TGTGCCAGCAGCTTGGCCGGGAGGGGGCCCGATGGCTACACCTTC
TRBJ2-3 TRBD2 TRBV11-1 17 . CASSLNTAGGRADTQYF TGTGCCAGCAGCTTAAACACCGCCGGGGGGAGGGCAGATACGCAGTATTTT
TRBJ1-5 . TRBV28 13 few CASGQTHNQPQHF TGTGCCAGCGGGCAGACCCACAATCAGCCCCAGCATTTT
TRBJ2-5 . TRBV7-2 14 . CASSLRTVVFEQYF TGTGCCAGCAGCCTCCGGACAGTTGTTTTTGAGCAGTACTTC
TRBJ2-2 . TRBV11-3 13 . CASSLDGTGELFF TGTGCCAGCAGCTTGGACGGCACCGGGGAGCTGTTTTTT
TRBJ1-2 . TRBV29-1 12 . CSVVVQNYGYTF TGCAGCGTTGTTGTGCAAAACTATGGCTACACCTTC
TRBJ2-3 . TRBV2 15 . CASSEAWEFTDTQYF TGTGCCAGCAGTGAAGCATGGGAGTTTACAGATACGCAGTATTTT
TRBJ2-1 . TRBV29-1 17 . CSVEDPMRDGYYNEQFF TGCAGCGTTGAAGATCCAATGCGGGACGGATACTACAATGAGCAGTTCTTC
TRBJ1-5 . TRBV5-1 16 once CASSLGGTLGNQPQHF TGCGCCAGCAGCTTGGGGGGCACCTTAGGCAATCAGCCCCAGCATTTT
TRBJ2-2 TRBD2 TRBV7-3 15 . CASSQAGGVTGELFF TGTGCCAGCAGCCAGGCGGGAGGAGTCACCGGGGAGCTGTTTTTT
TRBJ2-3 . TRBV5-1 13 once CASSVGPTDTQYF TGCGCCAGCTCAGTGGGGCCTACAGATACGCAGTATTTT
TRBJ2-5 . TRBV19 13 . CASSRGPPETQYF TGTGCCAGTAGTAGGGGCCCGCCAGAGACCCAGTACTTC
TRBJ1-5 . TRBV19 16 . CASNRGSGSSNQPQHF TGTGCCAGTAATCGTGGTTCGGGGAGTAGCAATCAGCCCCAGCATTTT
TRBJ2-7 TRBD1 TRBV29-1 14 . CSARDRGVSYEQYF TGCAGCGCCCGGGACAGGGGGGTCTCCTACGAGCAGTACTTC
TRBJ1-1 . TRBV29-1 12 few CSGGVGDTEAFF TGCAGTGGGGGAGTGGGTGACACTGAAGCTTTCTTT
TRBJ1-2 TRBD1 TRBV7-8 13 . CASSFGTDYGYTF TGTGCCAGCAGCTTCGGGACAGACTATGGCTACACCTTC
TRBJ2-7 TRBD1 TRBV6-5 13 . CASSTPGQGMKYF TGTGCCAGCAGCACACCGGGACAGGGAATGAAGTACTTC
TRBJ1-6 TRBD1 TRBV10-1 16 once CASSDRTGVLNSPLHF TGCGCCAGCAGTGACCGGACAGGGGTCCTTAATTCACCCCTCCACTTT
TRBJ1-3 . TRBV19 16 . CASSTKTVFSGNTIYF TGTGCCAGTAGTACCAAGACAGTATTCTCTGGAAACACCATATATTTT
TRBJ1-4 . TRBV10-3 16 . CAISGVAGATNEKLFF TGTGCCATCAGTGGCGTGGCAGGGGCAACTAATGAAAAACTGTTTTTT
TRBJ2-2 TRBD1 TRBV11-2 14 few CASSLGTGVGELFF TGTGCCAGCAGCTTGGGGACAGGGGTCGGGGAGCTGTTTTTT
TRBJ1-2 TRBD1 TRBV5-1 15 . CASSLGQGANYGYTF TGCGCCAGCAGCTTGGGACAGGGCGCTAACTATGGCTACACCTTC
TRBJ2-7 TRBD2 TRBV6-1 15 once CASSDWRGSSYEQYF TGTGCCAGCAGTGACTGGCGGGGGAGCTCCTACGAGCAGTACTTC
TRBJ2-1 TRBD2 TRBV5-1 15 . CASSPTSGRANEQFF TGCGCCAGCAGCCCCACTAGCGGGAGGGCCAATGAGCAGTTCTTC
TRBJ1-3 . TRBV11-2 16 . CASSPRQPSSGNTIYF TGTGCCAGCAGCCCCCGACAGCCCAGCTCTGGAAACACCATATATTTT
TRBJ2-3 TRBD2 TRBV9 16 once CASSDSTSGDTDTQYF TGTGCCAGCAGCGACTCGACTAGCGGAGACACAGATACGCAGTATTTT
TRBJ2-2 TRBD1 TRBV30 15 . CAWSVGTGRTGELFF TGTGCCTGGAGTGTAGGGACAGGTCGTACCGGGGAGCTGTTTTTT
TRBJ1-4 . TRBV7-2 15 . CASSPAGGVAEKLFF TGTGCCAGCAGCCCCGCGGGGGGTGTGGCTGAAAAACTGTTTTTT
TRBJ1-2 . TRBV6-5 15 . CASSYSRAANYGYTF TGTGCCAGCAGTTACTCGAGGGCAGCGAACTATGGCTACACCTTC
TRBJ2-5 TRBD1 TRBV10-2 15 . CASSESTGGKKTQYF TGCGCCAGCAGTGAGTCGACAGGGGGCAAGAAGACCCAGTACTTC
TRBJ2-7 TRBD1 TRBV7-2 15 . CASSQGVISSYEQYF TGTGCCAGCAGTCAGGGGGTCATCAGCTCCTACGAGCAGTACTTC
TRBJ2-7 TRBD1 TRBV18 16 . CASSQPGQGDPYEQYF TGTGCCAGCTCACAGCCGGGACAGGGGGACCCCTACGAGCAGTACTTC
TRBJ2-2 . TRBV29-1 11 . CSVGDTGELFF TGCAGCGTTGGAGACACCGGGGAGCTGTTTTTT
TRBJ2-2 . TRBV18 20 . CASSPAQVRSGGVDTGELFF TGTGCCAGCTCACCAGCACAGGTTAGGTCCGGGGGCGTCGACACCGGGGAGCTGTTTTTT